This is a list of T cell receptor beta chains from one sample in a study of cytomegalovirus exposure and HLA in healthy donors. Repertoires were generated with immunoSEQ multiplex PCR, while TCRdb's copy carries only in-frame clones and drops some. This table lists more than 100,000 clones. The material sequenced was PBMCs. The receptors stem from a man in his forties in good health and CMV-seronegative. CDR3s include the opening cysteine and the closing phenylalanine or tryptophan. The D gene is left open where the match is weak.

>TRBJ2-1|15|TRBV5-1|.
CASSLGGFTYNEQFF
TGCGCCAGCAGCTTGGGCGGGTTTACCTACAATGAGCAGTTCTTC
>TRBJ2-7|14|TRBV9|.
CASSAPLKPYEQYF
TGTGCCAGCAGCGCCCCGCTTAAGCCCTACGAGCAGTACTTC
>TRBJ2-6|14|TRBV6-1|.
CASSAAGRANVMTF
TGTGCCAGCAGTGCGGCGGGTAGGGCCAACGTCATGACTTTC
>TRBJ1-3|14|TRBV16|.
CASSRASSGNTIYF
TGTGCCAGCAGCCGGGCCTCCTCTGGAAACACCATATATTTT
>TRBJ1-5|14|TRBV27|.
CASSLAGRNQPQHF
TGTGCCAGCAGTTTAGCAGGGAGGAATCAGCCCCAGCATTTT
>TRBJ2-5|13|TRBV28|.
CASSSPDSIQQYF
TGTGCCAGCAGTTCACCCGACAGCATCCAGCAGTACTTC
>TRBJ2-7|17|TRBV7-9|TRBD2
CASSLALLAGGPGEQYF
TGTGCCAGCAGCTTAGCACTACTAGCGGGAGGGCCTGGTGAGCAGTACTTC
>TRBJ2-3|14|TRBV5-1|.
CASSPRAGGDTQYF
TGCGCCAGCAGCCCCCGGGCCGGGGGAGATACGCAGTATTTT
>TRBJ1-5|14|TRBV5-6|.
CASSLQGPNQPQHF
TGTGCCAGCAGCCTACAGGGACCCAATCAGCCCCAGCATTTT
>TRBJ2-3|15|TRBV4-3|.
CASSQDYRGTDTQYF
TGCGCCAGCAGCCAAGACTACCGGGGCACAGATACGCAGTATTTT
>TRBJ2-1|16|TRBV5-4|TRBD2
CASSPGTSGRRNEQFF
TGTGCCAGCAGCCCCGGGACTAGCGGGAGGAGGAATGAGCAGTTCTTC
>TRBJ2-4|17|TRBV6-1|TRBD2
CASSDSGGVTTKNIQYF
TGTGCCAGCAGTGATAGCGGGGGGGTTACTACCAAAAACATTCAGTACTTC
>TRBJ1-5|14|TRBV27|.
CASSSDRYYQPQHF
TGTGCCAGCAGTTCCGACAGGTATTATCAGCCCCAGCATTTT
>TRBJ2-3|20|TRBV18|TRBD2
CASSKTSGLAGGDTTDTQYF
TGTGCCAGCTCAAAAACATCGGGACTAGCGGGAGGGGACACCACAGATACGCAGTATTTT
>TRBJ1-1|14|TRBV10-2|TRBD1
CASSERGGATEAFF
TGCGCCAGCAGTGAGAGAGGGGGCGCTACTGAAGCTTTCTTT